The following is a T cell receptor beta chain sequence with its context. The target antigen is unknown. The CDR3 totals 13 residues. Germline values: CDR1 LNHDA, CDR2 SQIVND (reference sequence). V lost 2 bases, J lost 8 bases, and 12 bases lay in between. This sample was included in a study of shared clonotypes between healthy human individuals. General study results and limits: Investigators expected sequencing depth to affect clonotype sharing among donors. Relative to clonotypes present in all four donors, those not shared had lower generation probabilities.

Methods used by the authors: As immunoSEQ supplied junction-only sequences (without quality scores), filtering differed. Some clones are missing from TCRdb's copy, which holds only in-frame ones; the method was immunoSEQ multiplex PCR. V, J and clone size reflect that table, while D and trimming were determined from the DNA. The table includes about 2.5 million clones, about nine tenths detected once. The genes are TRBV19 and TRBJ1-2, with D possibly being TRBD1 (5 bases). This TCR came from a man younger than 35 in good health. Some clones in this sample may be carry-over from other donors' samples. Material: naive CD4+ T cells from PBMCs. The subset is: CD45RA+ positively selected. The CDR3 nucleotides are TGTGCCAGTAGTATAAGGGGCGCGGAGGGCTACACCTTC. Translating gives CASSIRGAEGYTF.